The 10 T cell receptor beta chains reported below all come from one sample, sequenced in a study of cytomegalovirus exposure and HLA in healthy donors. Use of 60 Vbeta and 13 Jbeta primers characterized the PCR. Sequencing was performed with immunoSEQ multiplex PCR; in TCRdb, only in-frame clones are kept and a portion is missing. Of 150,000 to 200,000 clones in the sample, roughly 68% were seen once. Sequenced: PBMCs. These receptors were taken from a man aged 25 to 40 in good health and CMV-seropositive.

The chain recombines TRBV9 with TRBJ2-7; D call uncertain. The CDR3 length is 15 residues. V gave up 0 bases and J gave up 0 bases, with 10 bases separating them. CDR1 is SGDLS and CDR2 is YYNGEE in the germline V gene. The DNA for the CDR3 is TGTGCCAGCAGCGTAGGTGCTGAGAGCTCCTACGAGCAGTACTTC. Its translation is CASSVGAESSYEQYF.

The gene calls are TRBV28 and TRBJ2-7; the match to TRBD1 covers 10 bases. The trim removed 3 bases at V and 6 bases at J, leaving 5 bases unmatched. The CDR3 is made up of 14 amino acids. Germline V lookup: CDR1 MDHEN, CDR2 SYDVKM. The DNA of the CDR3 is TGTGCCAGCAGTTTGACAGGGGGCAATGTCGAGCAGTACTTC. This codes for CASSLTGGNVEQYF.

V gene TRBV25-1 combines with J gene TRBJ2-7, with D possibly matching TRBD1 (5 bases). Germline assignment: CDR1 MGHDK and CDR2 SYGVNS. Trimming cost V 4 bases and J 6 bases, with 7 bases left between them. The CDR3 extends over 11 amino acids. The CDR3 DNA follows: TGTGCCAGCAGTGTAGGGGCCGAGCAGTACTTC. Its protein is CASSVGAEQYF.

V is TRBV11-3 and J is TRBJ1-1, with 9 bases matching TRBD1. J was trimmed by 0 bases and V by 5 bases; bases with no gene match: 4. The CDR3 has 15 residues. CDR1 and CDR2 (germline): SGHNT, YENEEA. The CDR3 reads CASSPRDRVNTEAFF. The CDR3, as DNA: TGTGCCAGCAGCCCCCGGGACAGGGTGAACACTGAAGCTTTCTTT.

The chain is built from TRBV5-1 and TRBJ2-5, with 10 bases identical to TRBD1. The DNA end lines up better with TRBJ2-7; the J call may be wrong. The CDR3 sequence is 15 residues long. The germline V gene encodes CDR1 SGHRS and CDR2 YFSETQ. The CDR3 sequence is CASSLVRDRGDEQYF. The DNA for the CDR3 is TGCGCCAGCAGCTTGGTCCGGGACAGGGGCGACGAGCAGTACTTC.

The CDR3 loop reads CASSSTSGSGGELFF. CDR3 in DNA: TGTGCCAGCAGCTCGACTAGCGGGAGTGGCGGGGAGCTGTTTTTT. The rearrangement links TRBV7-9 to TRBJ2-2; the match to TRBD2 covers 12 bases. Germline-derived CDR1 and CDR2 are SEHNR and FQNEAQ (reference sequence). Unmatched junction bases numbered 4, after V lost 4 bases and J lost 7 bases. The CDR3 is made up of 15 amino acids.

The J gene is TRBJ2-5, the V gene TRBV2; D not resolved. The last part of the DNA fits TRBJ2-7 better; the J call may be wrong. Germline-derived CDR1 and CDR2 are SNHLY and FYNNEI. The CDR3 runs to 12 residues. In DNA, the CDR3 is TGTGCCAGCAGTTACAGCTCCTACGAGCAGTACTTC. Its translation is CASSYSSYEQYF.

The chain employs TRBV9 and TRBJ1-2; no reliable D call. The CDR3 is made up of 15 amino acids. Germline lookup yields CDR1 SGDLS and CDR2 YYNGEE. The germline V and J ends were trimmed by 0 bases and 4 bases, with 13 bases remaining between them. The DNA for the CDR3 is TGTGCCAGCAGCGTAGCCCCTTCCTTACTCTATGGCTACACCTTC. Amino acids: CASSVAPSLLYGYTF.

J is TRBJ1-6 and V is TRBV27; 9 positions match TRBD1. V lost 8 bases and J lost 8; bases outside the gene matches: 13. CDR1 is MNHEY and CDR2 is SMNVEV in the germline V gene (reference sequence). CDR3 size: 16 residues. CDR3 sequence: CASSTQIGTGYSPLHF. CDR3 nucleotides: TGTGCCAGCTCCACCCAGATCGGGACAGGGTATTCACCCCTCCACTTT.

The chain employs TRBV19 and TRBJ1-2; D not certain. Trimming left V 6 bases short and J 2 bases short, with 10 bases between. In germline, CDR1 is LNHDA, CDR2 SQIVND (reference sequence). CDR3 size: 13 residues. DNA for the CDR3: TGTGCCAGTAGCCCTCAAGAGAACTATGGCTACACCTTC. It specifies CASSPQENYGYTF.